This T cell receptor (beta chain) was identified during a study of blood T cell repertoires in COVID-19. Overall study context: Sample material is recorded as cDNA or gDNA derived from T cells, B-cell-depleted T cells, or PBMCs.

The CDR3 sequence is 14 residues long. CDR1 and CDR2 from the germline V gene are MDHEN and SYDVKM. V lost 3 bases, J lost 5 bases, and 13 bases lay in between. Generated by immunoSEQ multiplex PCR, the TCRdb table keeps only in-frame clones and is missing some. The sample records about 68,000 clones, about 85% being singletons. The chain combines TRBV28 with TRBJ2-5, with TRBD2 as a possible D gene (6 bases). Material for sequencing was peripheral blood. This TCR came from a woman aged 50 to 65 with COVID-19, enrolled during active disease. Here the CDR3 DNA reads TGTGCCAGCAGTTTCCTAGCGACCTCCGAGACCCAGTACTTC. This gives the protein CASSFLATSETQYF.